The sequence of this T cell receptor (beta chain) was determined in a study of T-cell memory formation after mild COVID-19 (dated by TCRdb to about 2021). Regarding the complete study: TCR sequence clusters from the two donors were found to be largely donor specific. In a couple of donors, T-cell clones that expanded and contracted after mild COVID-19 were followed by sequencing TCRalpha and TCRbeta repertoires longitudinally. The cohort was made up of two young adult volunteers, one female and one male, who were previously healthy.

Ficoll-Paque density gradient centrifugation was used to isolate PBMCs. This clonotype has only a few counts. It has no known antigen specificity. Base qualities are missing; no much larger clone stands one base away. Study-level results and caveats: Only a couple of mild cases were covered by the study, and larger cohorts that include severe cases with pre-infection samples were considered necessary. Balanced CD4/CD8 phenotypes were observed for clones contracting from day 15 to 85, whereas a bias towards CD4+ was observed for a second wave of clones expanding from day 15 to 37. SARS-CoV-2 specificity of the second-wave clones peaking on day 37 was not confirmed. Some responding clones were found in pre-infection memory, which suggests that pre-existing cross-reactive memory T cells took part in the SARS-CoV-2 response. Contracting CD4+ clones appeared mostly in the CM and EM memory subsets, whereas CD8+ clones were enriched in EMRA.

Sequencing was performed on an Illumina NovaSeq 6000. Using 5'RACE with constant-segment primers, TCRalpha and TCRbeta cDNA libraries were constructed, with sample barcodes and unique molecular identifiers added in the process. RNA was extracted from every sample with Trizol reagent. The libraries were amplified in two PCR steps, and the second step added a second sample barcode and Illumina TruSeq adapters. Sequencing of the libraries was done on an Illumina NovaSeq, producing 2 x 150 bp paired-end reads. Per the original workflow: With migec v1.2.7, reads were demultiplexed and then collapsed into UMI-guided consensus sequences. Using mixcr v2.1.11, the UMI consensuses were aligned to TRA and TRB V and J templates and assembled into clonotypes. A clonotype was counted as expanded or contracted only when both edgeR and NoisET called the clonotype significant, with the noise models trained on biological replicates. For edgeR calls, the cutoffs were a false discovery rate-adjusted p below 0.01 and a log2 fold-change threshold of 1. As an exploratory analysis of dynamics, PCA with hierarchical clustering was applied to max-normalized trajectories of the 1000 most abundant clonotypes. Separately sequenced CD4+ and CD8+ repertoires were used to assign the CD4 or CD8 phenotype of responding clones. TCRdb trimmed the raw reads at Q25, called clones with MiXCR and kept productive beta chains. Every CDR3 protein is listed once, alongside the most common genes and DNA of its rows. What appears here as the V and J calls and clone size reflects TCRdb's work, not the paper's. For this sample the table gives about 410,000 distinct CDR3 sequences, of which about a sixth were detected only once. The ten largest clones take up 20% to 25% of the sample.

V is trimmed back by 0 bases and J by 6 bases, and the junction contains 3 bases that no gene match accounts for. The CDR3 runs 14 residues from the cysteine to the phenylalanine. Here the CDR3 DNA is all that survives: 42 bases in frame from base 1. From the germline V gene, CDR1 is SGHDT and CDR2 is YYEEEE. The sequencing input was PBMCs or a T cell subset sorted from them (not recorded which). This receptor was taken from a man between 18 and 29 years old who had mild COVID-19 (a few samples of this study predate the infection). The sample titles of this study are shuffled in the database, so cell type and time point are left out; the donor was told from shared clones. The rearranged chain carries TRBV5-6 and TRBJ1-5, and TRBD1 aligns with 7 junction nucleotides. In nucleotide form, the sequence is TGTGCCAGCAGCTTGGGACAGGGTTCTCAGCCCCAGCATTTT. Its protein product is CASSLGQGSQPQHF.